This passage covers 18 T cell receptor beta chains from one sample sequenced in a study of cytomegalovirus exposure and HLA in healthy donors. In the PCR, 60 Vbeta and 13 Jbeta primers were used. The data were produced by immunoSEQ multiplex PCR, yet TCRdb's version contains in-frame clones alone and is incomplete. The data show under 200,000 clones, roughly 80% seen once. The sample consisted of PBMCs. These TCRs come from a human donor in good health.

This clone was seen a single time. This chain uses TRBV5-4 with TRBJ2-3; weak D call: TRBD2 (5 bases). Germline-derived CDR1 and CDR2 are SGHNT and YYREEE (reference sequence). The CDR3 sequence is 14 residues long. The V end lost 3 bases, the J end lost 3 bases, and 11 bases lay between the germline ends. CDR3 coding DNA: TGTGCCAGCAGCTATGGGCTAGCAACAGATACGCAGTATTTT. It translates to CASSYGLATDTQYF.

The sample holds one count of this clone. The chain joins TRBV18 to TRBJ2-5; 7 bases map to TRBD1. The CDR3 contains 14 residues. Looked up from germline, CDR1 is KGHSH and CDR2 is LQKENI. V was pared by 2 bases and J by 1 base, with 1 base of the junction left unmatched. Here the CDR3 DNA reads TGTGCCAGCTCACCAAACAGGGGCCAAGAGACCCAGTACTTC. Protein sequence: CASSPNRGQETQYF.

CDR3 in amino acids: CATHSTGVETQYF. The CDR3 DNA is TGTGCCACCCACTCAACAGGGGTCGAGACCCAGTACTTC. This chain uses TRBV19 with TRBJ2-5, with TRBD1 matching over 7 bases. The trim removed 10 bases at V and 5 bases at J, leaving 10 bases unmatched. CDR1 and CDR2 from the germline V gene are LNHDA and SQIVND (reference sequence). The length of the CDR3 is 13 residues. Complete variable domain (other parts from reference TRBV19 and TRBJ2-5): DGGITQSPKYLFRKEGQNVTLSCEQNLNHDAMYWYRQDPGQGLRLIYYSQIVNDFQKGDIAEGYSVSREKKESFPLTVTSAQKNPTAFYLCATHSTGVETQYFGPGTRLLVL.

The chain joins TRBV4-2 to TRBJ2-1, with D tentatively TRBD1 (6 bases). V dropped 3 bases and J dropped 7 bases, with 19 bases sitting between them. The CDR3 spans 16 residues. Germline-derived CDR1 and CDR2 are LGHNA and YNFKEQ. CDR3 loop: CASSQATGTKHNEQFF. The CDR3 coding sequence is TGTGCCAGCAGCCAGGCTACCGGGACAAAACATAATGAGCAGTTCTTC.

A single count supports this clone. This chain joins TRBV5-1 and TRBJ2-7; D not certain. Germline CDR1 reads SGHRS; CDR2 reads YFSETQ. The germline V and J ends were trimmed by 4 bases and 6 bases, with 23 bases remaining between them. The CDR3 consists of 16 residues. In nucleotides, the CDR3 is TGCGCCAGCAGCCAAGGCCCAGACGCACCAGGATCCGAGCAGTACTTC. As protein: CASSQGPDAPGSEQYF.

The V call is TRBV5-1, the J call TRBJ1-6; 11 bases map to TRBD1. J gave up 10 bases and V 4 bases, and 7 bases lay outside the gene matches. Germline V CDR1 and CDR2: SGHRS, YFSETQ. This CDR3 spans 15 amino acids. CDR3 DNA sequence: TGCGCCAGCAGCCCGACGGGACAGGGGGGCTCACCCCTCCACTTT. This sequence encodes CASSPTGQGGSPLHF.

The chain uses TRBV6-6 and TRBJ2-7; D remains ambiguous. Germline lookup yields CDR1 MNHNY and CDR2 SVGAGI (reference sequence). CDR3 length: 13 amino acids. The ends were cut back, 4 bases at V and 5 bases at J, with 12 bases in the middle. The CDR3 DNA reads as TGTGCCAGCAGTTTAACGGTTACCCACGAGCAGTACTTC. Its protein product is CASSLTVTHEQYF.

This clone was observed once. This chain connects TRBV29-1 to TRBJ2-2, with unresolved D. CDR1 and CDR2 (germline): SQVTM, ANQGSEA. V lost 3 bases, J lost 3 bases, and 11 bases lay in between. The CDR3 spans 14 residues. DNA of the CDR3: TGCAGCGTTGAGCTTGGCGGCTACACCGGGGAGCTGTTTTTT. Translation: CSVELGGYTGELFF.

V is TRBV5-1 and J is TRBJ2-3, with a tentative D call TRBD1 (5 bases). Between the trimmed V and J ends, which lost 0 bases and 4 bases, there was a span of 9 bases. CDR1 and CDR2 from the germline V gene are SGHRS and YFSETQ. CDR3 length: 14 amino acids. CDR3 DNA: TGCGCCAGCAGCTTGGCCAGGGTTCCAGATACGCAGTATTTT. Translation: CASSLARVPDTQYF.

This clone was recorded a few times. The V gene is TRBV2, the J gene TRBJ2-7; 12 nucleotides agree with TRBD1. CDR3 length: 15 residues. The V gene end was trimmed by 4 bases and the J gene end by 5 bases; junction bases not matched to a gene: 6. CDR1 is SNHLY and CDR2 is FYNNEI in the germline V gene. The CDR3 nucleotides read TGTGCCAGCAGTGGCCGGGACAGGGGGCTCCACGAGCAGTACTTC. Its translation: CASSGRDRGLHEQYF.

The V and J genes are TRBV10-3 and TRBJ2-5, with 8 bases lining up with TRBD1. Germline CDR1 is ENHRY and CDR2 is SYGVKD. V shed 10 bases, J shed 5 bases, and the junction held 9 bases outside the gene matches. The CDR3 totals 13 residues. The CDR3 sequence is CATQQGAAETQYF. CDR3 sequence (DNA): TGTGCCACCCAGCAGGGGGCCGCGGAGACCCAGTACTTC.

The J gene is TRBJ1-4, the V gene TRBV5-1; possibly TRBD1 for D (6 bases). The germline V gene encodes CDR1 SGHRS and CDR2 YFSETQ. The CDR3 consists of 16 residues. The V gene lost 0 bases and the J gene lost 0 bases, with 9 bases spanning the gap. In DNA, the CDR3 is TGCGCCAGCAGCTTGGTACAGGGAGCAACTAATGAAAAACTGTTTTTT. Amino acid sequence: CASSLVQGATNEKLFF.

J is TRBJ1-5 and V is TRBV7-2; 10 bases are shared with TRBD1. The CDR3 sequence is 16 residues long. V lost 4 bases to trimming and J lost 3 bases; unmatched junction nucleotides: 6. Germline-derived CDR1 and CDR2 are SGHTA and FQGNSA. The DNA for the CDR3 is TGTGCCAGCAGCTGGACCGGGACAGGGGCCAATCAGCCCCAGCATTTT. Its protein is CASSWTGTGANQPQHF.

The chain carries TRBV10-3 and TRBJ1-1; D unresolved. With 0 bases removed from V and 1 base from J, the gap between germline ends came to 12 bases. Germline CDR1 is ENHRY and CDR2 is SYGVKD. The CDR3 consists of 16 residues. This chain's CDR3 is CAISESAVEKNTEAFF. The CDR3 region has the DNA TGTGCCATCAGTGAGTCGGCGGTGGAAAAGAACACTGAAGCTTTCTTT.

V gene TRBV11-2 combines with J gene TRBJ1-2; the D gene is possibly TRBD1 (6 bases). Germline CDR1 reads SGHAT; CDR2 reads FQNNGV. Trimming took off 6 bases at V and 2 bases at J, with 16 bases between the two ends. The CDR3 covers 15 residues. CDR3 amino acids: CASSSPTGPNYGYTF. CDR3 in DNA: TGTGCCAGCAGTTCTCCGACAGGACCGAACTATGGCTACACCTTC.

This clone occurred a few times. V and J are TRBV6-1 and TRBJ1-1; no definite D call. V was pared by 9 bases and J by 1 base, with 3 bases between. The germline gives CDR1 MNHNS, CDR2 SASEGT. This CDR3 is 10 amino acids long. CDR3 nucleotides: TGTGCCAGTCAGAACACTGAAGCTTTCTTT. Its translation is CASQNTEAFF.

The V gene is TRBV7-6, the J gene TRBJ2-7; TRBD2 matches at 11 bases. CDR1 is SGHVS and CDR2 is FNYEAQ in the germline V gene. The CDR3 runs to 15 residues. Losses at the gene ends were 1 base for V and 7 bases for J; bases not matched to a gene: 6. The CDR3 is CASSLVAGGQGEQYF. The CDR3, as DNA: TGTGCCAGCAGCTTAGTAGCGGGGGGGCAGGGAGAGCAGTACTTC.

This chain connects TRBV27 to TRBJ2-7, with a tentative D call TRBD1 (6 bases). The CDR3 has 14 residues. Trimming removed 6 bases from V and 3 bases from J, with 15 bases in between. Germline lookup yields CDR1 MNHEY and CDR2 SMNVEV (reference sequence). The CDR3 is CASRQGMGDYEQYF. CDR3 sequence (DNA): TGTGCCAGCAGACAGGGTATGGGGGACTACGAGCAGTACTTC.